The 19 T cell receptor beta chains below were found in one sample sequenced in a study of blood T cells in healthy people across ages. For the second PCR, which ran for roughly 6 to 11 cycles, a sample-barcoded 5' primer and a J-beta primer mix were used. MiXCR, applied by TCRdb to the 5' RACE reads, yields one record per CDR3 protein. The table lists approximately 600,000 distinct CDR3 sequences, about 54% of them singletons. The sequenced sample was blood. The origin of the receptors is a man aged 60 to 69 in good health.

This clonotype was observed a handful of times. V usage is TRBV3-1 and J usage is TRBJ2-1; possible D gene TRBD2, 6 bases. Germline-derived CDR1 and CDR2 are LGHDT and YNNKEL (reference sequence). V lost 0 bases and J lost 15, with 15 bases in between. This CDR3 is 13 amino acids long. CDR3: CASSQDRGTRRFF. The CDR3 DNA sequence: TGTGCCAGCAGCCAAGATCGAGGGACTCGCCGGTTCTTC.

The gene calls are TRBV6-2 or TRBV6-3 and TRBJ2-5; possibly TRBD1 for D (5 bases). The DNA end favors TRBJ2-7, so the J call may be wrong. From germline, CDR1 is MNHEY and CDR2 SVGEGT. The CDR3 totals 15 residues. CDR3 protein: CASSYSPDTPYEQYF. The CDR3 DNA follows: TGTGCCAGCAGTTACTCGCCGGACACCCCCTACGAGCAGTACTTC.

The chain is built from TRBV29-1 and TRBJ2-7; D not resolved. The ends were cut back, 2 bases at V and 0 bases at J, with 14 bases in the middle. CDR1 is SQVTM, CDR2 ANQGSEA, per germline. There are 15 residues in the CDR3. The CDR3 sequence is CSVEQNTIPSYEQYF. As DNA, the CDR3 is TGCAGCGTTGAACAAAACACAATCCCCTCCTACGAGCAGTACTTC.

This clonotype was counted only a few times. The CDR3 DNA is TGCAGTGCGGAGGCATCTAACTATGGCTACACCTTC. Amino acid sequence: CSAEASNYGYTF. The rearrangement uses TRBV20-1 and TRBJ1-2; D gene unclear. Trimming shortened V by 6 bases and J by 0 bases, and 8 bases separated the two germline ends. The V gene's germline CDR1 is DFQATT and CDR2 SNEGSKA (reference sequence). The CDR3 spans 12 residues.

DNA of the CDR3: TGTGCCAGCAGTTTAAGGGCGTACCGGGATACGCAGTATTTT. This gives the protein CASSLRAYRDTQYF. The chain recombines TRBV27 with TRBJ2-3; D remains ambiguous. V gave up 2 bases and J gave up 6 bases, with 12 bases separating them. Germline lookup yields CDR1 MNHEY and CDR2 SMNVEV (reference sequence). The CDR3 length is 14 residues.

DNA of the CDR3: TGCAGTGCTAGAGATCAGGGAAGGTGGACTGAAGCTTTCTTT. This gives the protein CSARDQGRWTEAFF. The V and J genes are TRBV20-1 and TRBJ1-1; a weak D match, TRBD1 (5 bases). The V and J ends lost 0 bases and 5 bases respectively, with 13 bases between them. Germline values: CDR1 DFQATT, CDR2 SNEGSKA (reference sequence). There are 14 residues in the CDR3.

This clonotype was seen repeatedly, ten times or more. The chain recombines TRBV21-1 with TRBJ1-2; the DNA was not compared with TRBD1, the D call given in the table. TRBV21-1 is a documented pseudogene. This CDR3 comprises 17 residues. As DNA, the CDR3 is TGTGCCAGCAGCAAAGAGGTTACCGGAGGGGGCGTGACTGGCTACACCTTC. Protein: CASSKEVTGGGVTGYTF.

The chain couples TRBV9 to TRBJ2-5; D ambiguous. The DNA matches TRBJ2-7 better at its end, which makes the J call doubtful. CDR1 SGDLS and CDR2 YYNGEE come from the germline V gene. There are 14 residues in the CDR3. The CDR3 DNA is TGTGCCAGCAGCGTAGGGTCTCTGGCCTACGAGCAGTACTTC. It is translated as CASSVGSLAYEQYF.

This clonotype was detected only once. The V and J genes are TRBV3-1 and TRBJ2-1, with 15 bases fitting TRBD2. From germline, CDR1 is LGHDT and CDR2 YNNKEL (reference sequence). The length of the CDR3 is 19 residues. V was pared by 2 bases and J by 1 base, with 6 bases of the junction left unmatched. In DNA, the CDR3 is TGTGCCAGCAGCCAACACCCGGGACTAGCGGGGGGTTCCTACAATGAGCAGTTCTTC. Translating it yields CASSQHPGLAGGSYNEQFF.

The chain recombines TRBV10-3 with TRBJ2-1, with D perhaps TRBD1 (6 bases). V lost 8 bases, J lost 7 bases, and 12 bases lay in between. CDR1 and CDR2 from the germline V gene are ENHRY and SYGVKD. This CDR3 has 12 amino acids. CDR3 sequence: CAIRDRRNEQFF. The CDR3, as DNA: TGTGCCATCCGAGACAGGCGGAATGAGCAGTTCTTC.

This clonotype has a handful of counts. The CDR3 DNA follows: TGTGCCAGCAGCACAGGGACTGAAGCTTTCTTT. This sequence encodes CASSTGTEAFF. The chain is built from TRBV6-6 and TRBJ1-1; D is possibly TRBD1 (6 bases). This CDR3 is built from 11 residues. The germline gives CDR1 MNHNY, CDR2 SVGAGI (reference sequence). Trimming left V 6 bases short and J 5 bases short, with 7 bases between.

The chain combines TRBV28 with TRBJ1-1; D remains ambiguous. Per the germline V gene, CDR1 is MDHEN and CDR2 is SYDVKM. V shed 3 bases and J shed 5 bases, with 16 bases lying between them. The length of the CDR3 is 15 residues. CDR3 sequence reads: CASSFERARGTEAFF. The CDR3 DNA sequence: TGTGCCAGCAGTTTTGAGCGGGCCCGGGGAACTGAAGCTTTCTTT.

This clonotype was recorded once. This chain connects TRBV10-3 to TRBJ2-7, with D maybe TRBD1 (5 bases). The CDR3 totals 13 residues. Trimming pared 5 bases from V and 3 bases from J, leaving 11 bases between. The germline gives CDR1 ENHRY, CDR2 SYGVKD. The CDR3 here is CAISQGWDYEQYF. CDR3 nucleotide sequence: TGTGCCATCAGTCAGGGTTGGGACTACGAGCAGTACTTC.

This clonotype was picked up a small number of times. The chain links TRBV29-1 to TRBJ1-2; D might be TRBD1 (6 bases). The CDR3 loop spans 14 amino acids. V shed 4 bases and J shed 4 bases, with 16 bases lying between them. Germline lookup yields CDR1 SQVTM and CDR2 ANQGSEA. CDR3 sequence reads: CSVGAGGEIYGYTF. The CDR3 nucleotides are TGCAGCGTTGGAGCCGGGGGCGAAATCTATGGCTACACCTTC.

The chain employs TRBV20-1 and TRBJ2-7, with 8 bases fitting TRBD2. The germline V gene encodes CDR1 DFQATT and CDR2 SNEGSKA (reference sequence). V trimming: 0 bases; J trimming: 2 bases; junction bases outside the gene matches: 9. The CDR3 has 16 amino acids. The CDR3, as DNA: TGCAGTGCTAGAGATTCCTCCGCGGGGGGAGCCTACGAGCAGTACTTC. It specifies CSARDSSAGGAYEQYF.

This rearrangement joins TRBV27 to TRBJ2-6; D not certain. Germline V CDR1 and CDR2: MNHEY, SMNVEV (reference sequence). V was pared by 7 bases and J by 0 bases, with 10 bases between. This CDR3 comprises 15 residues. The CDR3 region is CASTWGSSGANVLTF. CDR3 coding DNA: TGTGCCAGCACCTGGGGTAGCTCTGGGGCCAACGTCCTGACTTTC.

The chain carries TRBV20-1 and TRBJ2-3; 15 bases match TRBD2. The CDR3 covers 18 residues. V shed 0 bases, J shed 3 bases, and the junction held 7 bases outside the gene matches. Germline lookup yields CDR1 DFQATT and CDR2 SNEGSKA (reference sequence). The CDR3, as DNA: TGCAGTGCTAGAGATGTTGGACTAGCGGGGGGGAGGACAGATACGCAGTATTTT. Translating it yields CSARDVGLAGGRTDTQYF.

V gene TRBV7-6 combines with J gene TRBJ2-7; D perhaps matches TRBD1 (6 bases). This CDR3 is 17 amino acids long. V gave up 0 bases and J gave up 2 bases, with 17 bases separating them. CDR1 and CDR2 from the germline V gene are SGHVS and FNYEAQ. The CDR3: CASSLAPSTGRAYEQYF. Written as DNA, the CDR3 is TGTGCCAGCAGCTTAGCGCCAAGTACAGGGCGAGCCTACGAGCAGTACTTC.

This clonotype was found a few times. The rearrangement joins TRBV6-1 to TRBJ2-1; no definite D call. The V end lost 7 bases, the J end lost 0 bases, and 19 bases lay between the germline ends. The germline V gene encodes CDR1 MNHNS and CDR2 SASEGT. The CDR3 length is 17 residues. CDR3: CASTRRSDPSSYNEQFF. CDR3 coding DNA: TGTGCCAGCACCCGTAGGTCGGACCCAAGCTCCTACAATGAGCAGTTCTTC.